This T cell receptor (beta chain) came from a study of early T cells in non-severe SARS-CoV-2 infection. Study as a whole: Bulk RNA isolated from unsorted whole blood underwent sequencing; chains were not paired. The study's findings and limits: Using VDJdb, the matching emphasized anti-spike CD8 responses while missing private and CD4 specificities.

This CDR3 contains 12 residues. Germline loops: CDR1 DFQATT, CDR2 SNEGSKA (reference sequence). Trimming pared 3 bases from V and 1 base from J, leaving 6 bases between. Unique molecular identifiers were affixed to single, distinct cDNA molecules. TCRdb ran MiXCR on the 5' RACE reads and lists one entry per CDR3 protein. The sample has 55,000 to 75,000 distinct CDR3 sequences; roughly a tenth are singletons. A word on this clonotype: Its antigen is undetermined.

This chain joins TRBV20-1 and TRBJ2-5, with D unresolved. The sequence was obtained from an adult who was a healthcare worker with PCR-confirmed SARS-CoV-2 infection or an uninfected control (not recorded which). The material sequenced was whole blood. The CDR3 is CSARSPQETQYF. The CDR3 region has the DNA TGCAGTGCTAGGTCCCCCCAAGAGACCCAGTACTTC.